Below are 19 T cell receptor beta chains sequenced from a single sample in a study of shared clonotypes between healthy human individuals. Data came from immunoSEQ multiplex PCR; TCRdb stores just in-frame clones and leaves some out. The sample shows about 520,000 clones, 70% to 80% of them seen only once. Material: PBMCs. The receptors derive from a woman aged 40 to 50 in good health. Some clones in this sample may be carry-over from other donors' samples.

Comments on this clone: This sample includes further DNA sequences coding for the same CDR3. V usage is TRBV28 and J usage is TRBJ1-5; the match to TRBD1 covers 9 bases. The V gene's germline CDR1 is MDHEN and CDR2 SYDVKM. This CDR3 is built from 14 residues. Germline trimming cut 2 bases from V and 5 bases from J; bases unmatched to any gene: 1. The CDR3 reads CASSLGQGHQPQHF. As DNA, the CDR3 is TGTGCCAGCAGTTTAGGACAGGGGCATCAGCCCCAGCATTTT.

For this clone: This is likely a read error, given that the CDR3 carries no conserved phenylalanine or tryptophan at its end. The DNA is omitted, as the CDR3 cannot be located on it reliably, and the CDR3 follows TCRdb's listing. The genes are TRBV21-1 and TRBJ1-2; the table assigns TRBD1, which was not confirmed against the DNA. TRBV21-1 is reported as a pseudogene. The CDR3 is made up of 10 amino acids, end residues included. CDR3 region: CASTKLDRVR.

The chain links TRBV7-8 to TRBJ2-1; D unclear. Germline CDR1 reads SGHVS; CDR2 reads FQNEAQ. This CDR3 has 13 amino acids. V was shortened by 1 base and J by 8 bases, with 9 bases between the two germline ends. CDR3 coding DNA: TGTGCCAGCAGCTTAGTCCTGAGCGATGAGCAGTTCTTC. This sequence encodes CASSLVLSDEQFF.

The chain recombines TRBV18 with TRBJ2-6, with D tentatively TRBD2 (5 bases). This CDR3 is 15 amino acids long. Germline V gene sequence: CDR1 KGHSH, CDR2 LQKENI. V was shortened by 2 bases and J by 1 base, with 6 bases between the two germline ends. This chain's CDR3 is CASSPSGSGANVLTF. As DNA, the CDR3 is TGTGCCAGCTCACCATCGGGGTCTGGGGCCAACGTCCTGACTTTC.

In DNA, the CDR3 is TGTGCCTGGAGTGGTACGGGAGGCTCCTCTGGGACCCAGTACTTC. This gives the protein CAWSGTGGSSGTQYF. The gene calls are TRBV30 and TRBJ2-5, with 7 bases matching TRBD2. Trimming at V came to 1 base and at J to 7 bases, leaving 12 bases not matched to a gene. The CDR3 sequence is 15 residues long. Germline V gene lookup returns CDR1 GTSNPN and CDR2 SVGIG (reference sequence). Complete variable domain (other parts from reference TRBV30 and TRBJ2-5): SQTIHQWPATLVQPVGSPLSLECTVEGTSNPNLYWYRQAAGRGLQLLFYSVGIGQISSEVPQNLSASRPQDRQFILSSKKLLLSDSGFYLCAWSGTGGSSGTQYFGPGTRLLVL.

The chain employs TRBV4-1 and TRBJ2-5; TRBD1 matches 8 bases. This CDR3 has 17 amino acids. The V gene end was trimmed by 1 base and the J gene end by 1 base; junction bases not matched to a gene: 8. CDR1 is MGHRA, CDR2 YSYEKL, per germline. The CDR3 region has the DNA TGCGCCAGCAGCCAAGTCAGGGGGACAGGAGTCCAAGAGACCCAGTACTTC. Its translation is CASSQVRGTGVQETQYF.

This clone was observed a few times. This chain links TRBV5-1 with TRBJ2-3; D is possibly TRBD1 (5 bases). CDR3 length: 17 residues. Per the germline V gene, CDR1 is SGHRS and CDR2 is YFSETQ. Trimming took off 0 bases at V and 0 bases at J, with 14 bases between the two ends. CDR3 DNA: TGCGCCAGCAGCTTGGCGATAGGGGCAGACAGCACAGATACGCAGTATTTT. Protein: CASSLAIGADSTDTQYF. The full variable domain, rest sourced from reference TRBV5-1 and TRBJ2-3, is KAGVTQTPRYLIKTRGQQVTLSCSPISGHRSVSWYQQTPGQGLQFLFEYFSETQRNKGNFPGRFSGRQFSNSRSEMNVSTLELGDSALYLCASSLAIGADSTDTQYFGPGTRLTVL.

This clone was detected only a few times. The genes are TRBV28 and TRBJ2-5; 10 positions match TRBD2. J was trimmed by 6 bases and V by 3 bases; bases with no gene match: 7. Germline V gives CDR1 MDHEN, CDR2 SYDVKM. The CDR3 has 15 residues. DNA of the CDR3: TGTGCCAGCAGTTTCCAACTAGCGGGACAGAAGACCCAGTACTTC. This gives the protein CASSFQLAGQKTQYF.

This clone was detected only once. The gene calls are TRBV4-2 and TRBJ2-7; unclear D gene. Germline loops: CDR1 LGHNA, CDR2 YNFKEQ. V dropped 1 base and J dropped 3 bases, with 10 bases sitting between them. The CDR3 has 14 amino acids. For the CDR3, the DNA is TGTGCCAGCAGCCAAGGGTCCAACAACTACGAGCAGTACTTC. The encoded protein is CASSQGSNNYEQYF.

As for this clone: Other DNA sequences in the same sample also yield this CDR3. The chain carries TRBV5-4 and TRBJ2-3; 8 nucleotides match TRBD1. The germline CDR1 and CDR2 sequences are SGHNT and YYREEE (reference sequence). The CDR3 is 13 residues long. Unmatched junction bases numbered 1, after V lost 4 bases and J lost 3 bases. CDR3 loop: CASSRQGTDTQYF. DNA for the CDR3: TGTGCCAGCAGCCGACAGGGGACAGATACGCAGTATTTT.

Many counts were recorded for this clone. The chain combines TRBV12-1 with TRBJ2-2; the D call in the table, TRBD1, was not verified against the DNA. TRBV12-1 is labeled a pseudogene. The CDR3 is 16 residues long. The CDR3 nucleotides read TGTGCCAGCAGCTTTTGTGGACAGCCGAACACCGGGGAGCTGTTTTTT. It translates to CASSFCGQPNTGELFF.

This chain uses TRBV28 with TRBJ1-6; D possibly corresponds to TRBD1 (5 bases). V was shortened by 5 bases and J by 3 bases, with 14 bases between the two germline ends. The CDR3 sequence is 16 residues long. Germline CDR1 MDHEN, CDR2 SYDVKM. The CDR3 reads CASSTTRDGYNSPLHF. The DNA of the CDR3 is TGTGCCAGCAGTACGACCCGGGACGGCTATAATTCACCCCTCCACTTT.

The V call is TRBV9, the J call TRBJ2-5, with 9 bases fitting TRBD1. The CDR3 has 13 amino acids. Germline CDR1 SGDLS, CDR2 YYNGEE. J was trimmed by 12 bases and V by 0 bases; bases with no gene match: 6. CDR3 sequence reads: CASSVGDRGREYF. The CDR3 DNA reads as TGTGCCAGCAGCGTAGGAGACAGGGGGAGGGAGTACTTC.

On this clone itself: Other nucleotide sequences in the sample specify the same CDR3. The rearrangement links TRBV5-1 to TRBJ2-7, with TRBD2 matching over 11 bases. Per the germline V gene, CDR1 is SGHRS and CDR2 is YFSETQ. J lost 4 bases, V lost 0 bases, and 3 bases had no gene match. The CDR3 consists of 15 residues. The CDR3: CASSLVAGGNYEQYF. Written as DNA, the CDR3 is TGCGCCAGCAGCTTGGTAGCGGGAGGGAATTACGAGCAGTACTTC.

This clone was picked up many times. The chain employs TRBV19 and TRBJ2-7; D gene ambiguous. Germline-derived CDR1 and CDR2 are LNHDA and SQIVND (reference sequence). The germline V and J ends were trimmed by 1 base and 10 bases, with 8 bases remaining between them. This CDR3 has 11 amino acids. Here the CDR3 DNA reads TGTGCCAGTAGTATAGGAGTCCTCCAGTACTTC. Amino acids: CASSIGVLQYF. Full variable domain (outside the CDR3, taken from reference TRBV19 and TRBJ2-7): DGGITQSPKYLFRKEGQNVTLSCEQNLNHDAMYWYRQDPGQGLRLIYYSQIVNDFQKGDIAEGYSVSREKKESFPLTVTSAQKNPTAFYLCASSIGVLQYFGPGTRLTVT.

The chain links TRBV19 to TRBJ2-3, with a possible D match to TRBD2 (6 bases). The V end was cut by 2 bases, the J end by 4 bases, with 13 bases between. The germline V gene has CDR1 LNHDA and CDR2 SQIVND (reference sequence). The length of the CDR3 is 15 residues. In DNA form, the CDR3 reads TGTGCCAGTAGTATACTAGCGAATGGCGCAGATACGCAGTATTTT. Translating gives CASSILANGADTQYF.

This chain joins TRBV18 and TRBJ2-5; tentative D call: TRBD1 (6 bases). Trimming removed 3 bases at V and 3 bases at J, with 14 bases between. Germline V CDR1 and CDR2: KGHSH, LQKENI. The CDR3 sequence is 15 residues long. CDR3 region: CASSPIYAGEETQYF. CDR3 DNA: TGTGCCAGCTCACCTATCTACGCAGGGGAAGAGACCCAGTACTTC. Using reference TRBV18 and TRBJ2-5 for the parts outside the CDR3, the full variable domain is NAGVMQNPRHLVRRRGQEARLRCSPMKGHSHVYWYRQLPEEGLKFMVYLQKENIIDESGMPKERFSAEFPKEGPSILRIQQVVRGDSAAYFCASSPIYAGEETQYFGPGTRLLVL.

This sequence joins TRBV7-4 and TRBJ1-2, with 9 bases aligning to TRBD1. This CDR3 spans 16 amino acids. Germline CDR1 is SGHVT and CDR2 is SQSDAQ. V lost 1 base to trimming and J lost 6 bases; unmatched junction nucleotides: 9. The DNA for the CDR3 is TGTGCCAGCAGCTTAGACGGGGACAGGGACCTGCATGGCTACACCTTC. Its translation: CASSLDGDRDLHGYTF.

The V and J genes are TRBV29-1 and TRBJ2-5; 7 bases map to TRBD1. V was pared by 4 bases and J by 2 bases, with 1 base of the junction left unmatched. Germline V gene data show CDR1 as SQVTM and CDR2 as ANQGSEA. This CDR3 is 12 amino acids long. The CDR3 sequence is CSVGGQQETQYF. CDR3 in DNA: TGCAGCGTTGGGGGACAGCAAGAGACCCAGTACTTC.